This is a list of T cell receptor beta chains from one sample in a study of T cell responses to AZD1222 COVID-19 vaccine. Profiling relied on immunoSEQ multiplex PCR, and the TCRdb table lists in-frame clones only, not all of them. The data contain some 150,000 clones, 80% to 95% of them seen just once; the ten biggest clones take up under 4%. The sequencing used peripheral blood, collected 28 days after the second AZD1222 dose. These receptors were taken from an adult who received the AZD1222 COVID-19 vaccine. The CDR3 runs from the conserved cysteine through the conserved F or W. Each record gives: J gene, CDR3 length, V gene, CDR3 protein.

TRBJ1-2 | 14 | TRBV4-1 | CASSHPGQFYGYTF
TRBJ2-3 | 16 | TRBV6-5 | CASSYSSYPSTDTQYF
TRBJ2-5 | 15 | TRBV6-7 | CASSYRPGLQETQYF
TRBJ1-5 | 18 | TRBV19 | CASRQYASGTGDNQPQHF
TRBJ2-1 | 15 | TRBV7-9 | CASSYRDREVDEQFF
TRBJ1-1 | 14 | TRBV9 | CASSVQTGGGEAFF
TRBJ1-1 | 13 | TRBV5-4 | CASSPGQPPEAFF
TRBJ2-7 | 15 | TRBV2 | CASSREAGGAYEQYF
TRBJ1-1 | 13 | TRBV12-3/TRBV12-4 | CASSFGGNTEAFF
TRBJ2-3 | 16 | TRBV7-2 | CASSSTSGLGADTQYF
TRBJ2-1 | 15 | TRBV11-2 | CASSLAVNRNNEQFF
TRBJ2-3 | 15 | TRBV15 | CATSRGPPRTDTQYF
TRBJ1-2 | 15 | TRBV10-3 | CAISAGFGDSTGYTF
TRBJ2-7 | 14 | TRBV5-5 | CASSLSARDGEQYF
TRBJ2-7 | 17 | TRBV4-1 | CASSQVRGSGSGYEQYF
TRBJ2-3 | 16 | TRBV3-1/TRBV3-2 | CASSPSPLAGTDTQYF
TRBJ1-6 | 20 | TRBV14 | CASSSVQIGLLSSYNSPLHF
TRBJ1-3 | 16 | TRBV4-2 | CASSQAGGRPGNTIYF
TRBJ2-7 | 14 | TRBV5-1 | CASSLAPSAYEQYF
TRBJ2-7 | 12 | TRBV29-1 | CSVATGSYEQYF
TRBJ1-4 | 17 | TRBV5-5 | CASSLLHRDGDNEKLFF
TRBJ1-1 | 14 | TRBV5-1 | CASYVGGTNTEAFF
TRBJ1-1 | 13 | TRBV2 | CATPLGRDTEAFF
TRBJ1-1 | 15 | TRBV3-1/TRBV3-2 | CASSEEVQGGSEAFF
TRBJ1-1 | 13 | TRBV5-1 | CASSFQMNTEAFF
TRBJ1-2 | 13 | TRBV6-6 | CASSLDTIYGYTF
TRBJ1-3 | 13 | TRBV7-9 | CASSLGQENTIYF
TRBJ2-5 | 16 | TRBV5-4 | CASSPGLAGETETQYF
TRBJ2-7 | 12 | TRBV9 | CASSVDSGEQYF
TRBJ2-5 | 13 | TRBV12-5 | CASRPTGGETQYF
TRBJ2-7 | 13 | TRBV7-8 | CASSWGLLGEQYF
TRBJ1-1 | 12 | TRBV5-8 | CASSSGPQRAFF
TRBJ2-7 | 12 | TRBV2 | CASRDSYYEQYF
TRBJ1-1 | 13 | TRBV30 | CAWSPTGVTEAFF
TRBJ2-5 | 15 | TRBV4-1 | CASSLGQGAQETQYF
TRBJ2-1 | 17 | TRBV3-1/TRBV3-2 | CASRQIAATGRNGEQFF
TRBJ1-6 | 16 | TRBV18 | CASSQGSTGRNSPLHF
TRBJ2-1 | 16 | TRBV7-6 | CASSSTQGLSGDEQFF